This T cell receptor (beta chain) was retrieved from a study of human CD8 memory T cell subsets. Germline CDR1 and CDR2: MNHEY and SVGAGI. CDR3 size: 15 residues. UMI-labeled 5' RACE was used, and it produced the TCR beta libraries. Original data processing: Clonotype counts of functional CDR3 beta ranged from about 2,600 to 20,000 in each TCR beta library. TCRdb reprocessed the 5' RACE reads and keeps a single row for each CDR3 protein, giving no DNA. TCRdb, rather than the study authors, made the V and J calls. This specimen shows about 10,000 distinct CDR3 sequences; the ten leading clones hold around 16%. The CCR7+ PD-1- TIGIT- phenotype marked stem-like memory CD8+ T cells (TSTEM).

The material sequenced was CD8+ stem-like memory T cells (TSCM and TCM) sorted from PBMCs. Noted subset: stem-like memory CD8 T cells (TSTEM), CCR7+ PD-1- TIGIT-. The TCR originated in a human donor in good health. V and J are TRBV6-5 and TRBJ1-3. CDR3: CASSYSLSAGNTIYF.